In its sample, the clone carrying this T cell receptor (beta chain) was seen a few times. Antigen unknown. This record belongs to a study of T cells in Graves' hyperthyroidism and ophthalmopathy. Researchers took RNA transcripts and amplified the TCR beta CDR3 regions from them. TCR CDR3 regions were first amplified by RT-PCR with HTBI primers. A single record per CDR3 protein comes from TCRdb applying MiXCR to the multiplex PCR reads. The top ten hold around 32% of the sample, which has roughly 700,000 distinct CDR3 sequences, about 35% seen once. Trimming pared 2 bases from V and 0 bases from J, leaving 7 bases between. The germline gives CDR1 MNHEY, CDR2 SVGAGI. The CDR3 extends over 14 amino acids. Each patient was aged 18 to 65 and had newly diagnosed hyperthyroidism of under 2 months' duration. Overall study findings and caveats: Most expanded thyroid clonotypes above 0.001 recurred in blood. Using 13 V-J features, a model discriminated ophthalmopathy from stable hyperthyroidism. Ophthalmopathy, as predicted by the model, came a median 6.5 months after the prediction.

This sequence was found in a woman aged 40 to 50 with Graves' hyperthyroidism. Sequenced: blood. The chain couples TRBV6-5 to TRBJ1-1; no clear D. This CDR3 reads CASSYARMNTEAFF. CDR3 in DNA: TGTGCCAGCAGTTACGCGCGGATGAACACTGAAGCTTTCTTT.